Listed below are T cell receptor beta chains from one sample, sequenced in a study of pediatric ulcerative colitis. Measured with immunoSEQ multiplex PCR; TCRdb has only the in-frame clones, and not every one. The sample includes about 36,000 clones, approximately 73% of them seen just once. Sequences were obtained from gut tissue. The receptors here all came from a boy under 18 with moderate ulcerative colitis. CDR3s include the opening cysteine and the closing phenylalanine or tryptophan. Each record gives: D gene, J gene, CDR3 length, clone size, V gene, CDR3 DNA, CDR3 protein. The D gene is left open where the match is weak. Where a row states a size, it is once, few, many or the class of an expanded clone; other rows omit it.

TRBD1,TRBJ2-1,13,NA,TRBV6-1,TGTGCCAGCGCATCGGGACAGGGCAATGAGCAGTTCTTC,CASASGQGNEQFF
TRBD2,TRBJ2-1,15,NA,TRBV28,TGTGCCAGCAACCGACTAGCGGGAGCCCCCAATGAGCAGTTCTTC,CASNRLAGAPNEQFF
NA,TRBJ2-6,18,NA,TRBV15,TGTGCCACCAGCAGCGATTTCCGAAGTTACTCTGGGGCCAACGTCCTGACTTTC,CATSSDFRSYSGANVLTF
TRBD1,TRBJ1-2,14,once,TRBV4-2,TGTGCCAGCAGCCAAGATTCCAGGGGGTATGGCTACACCTTC,CASSQDSRGYGYTF
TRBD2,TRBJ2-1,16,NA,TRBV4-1,TGCGCCAGCAGCCAAGAGGGTAGCGGGAGGCGCAATGAGCAGTTCTTC,CASSQEGSGRRNEQFF
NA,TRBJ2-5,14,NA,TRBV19,TGTGCCAGTAGTATTGTGGGAGGAAGAGAGACCCAGTACTTC,CASSIVGGRETQYF
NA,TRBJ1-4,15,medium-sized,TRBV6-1,TGTGCCAGCTCTCCCGGGGGGGTGGGAGATGAAAAACTGTTTTTT,CASSPGGVGDEKLFF
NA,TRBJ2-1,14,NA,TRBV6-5,TGTGCCAGCACCCAATCCCGGGGGGCCGCCCAGCAGTTCTTC,CASTQSRGAAQQFF
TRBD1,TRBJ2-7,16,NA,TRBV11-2,TGTGCCAGCAGCCCAATTTTATATACAGGGGGGTACGAGCAGTACTTC,CASSPILYTGGYEQYF
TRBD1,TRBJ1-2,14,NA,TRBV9,TGTGCCAGCAGCACCGGACAGGGCGTTTATGGCTACACCTTC,CASSTGQGVYGYTF
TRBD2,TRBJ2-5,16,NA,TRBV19,TGTGCCAGTAGTATTCGGGGTAGCGGGTACCTGGAGACCCAGTACTTC,CASSIRGSGYLETQYF
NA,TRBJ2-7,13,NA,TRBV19,TGTGCCAGTAGTATGGGCCAGGGCTACGAGCAGTACTTC,CASSMGQGYEQYF
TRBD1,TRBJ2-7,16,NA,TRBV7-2,TGTGCCAGCAGCTCTGCCGGGACAGGGGTTCAATACGAGCAGTACTTC,CASSSAGTGVQYEQYF
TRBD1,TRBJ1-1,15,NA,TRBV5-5,TGTGCCAGCAGCGGAAGGACAGGGTTGGACACTGAAGCTTTCTTT,CASSGRTGLDTEAFF
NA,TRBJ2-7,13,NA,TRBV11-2,TGTGCCAGCAGCTTAGTTCAAGGGGGCGAGCAGTACTTC,CASSLVQGGEQYF
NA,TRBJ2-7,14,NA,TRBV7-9,TGTGCCAGCCTGGGGGGGGGCCAGAACTACGAGCAGTACTTC,CASLGGGQNYEQYF
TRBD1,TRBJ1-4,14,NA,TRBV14,TGTGCCAGCAGCTGGACAGGGATTAATGAAAAACTGTTTTTT,CASSWTGINEKLFF
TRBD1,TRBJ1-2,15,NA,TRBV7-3,TGTGCCAGCAGCCCAAACCCGGGACAGGGCTATGGCTACACCTTC,CASSPNPGQGYGYTF
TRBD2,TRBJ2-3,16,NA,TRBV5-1,TGCGCCAGCAGCGCCCAAGCGGGAGTATTAACAGATACGCAGTATTTT,CASSAQAGVLTDTQYF
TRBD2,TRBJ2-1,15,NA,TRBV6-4,TGTGCCAGCAGTGACGGCGGGGGATCCTACAATGAGCAGTTCTTC,CASSDGGGSYNEQFF
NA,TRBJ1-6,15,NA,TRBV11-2,TGTGCCAGCAGCTTAGACGCAGGGCGAAATTCACCCCTCCACTTT,CASSLDAGRNSPLHF
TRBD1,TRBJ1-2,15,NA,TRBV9,TGTGCCAGCAGCCCCGGACAGGGGTTAAACTATGGCTACACCTTC,CASSPGQGLNYGYTF
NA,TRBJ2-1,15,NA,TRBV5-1,TGCGCCAGCAGCTTGGTGAGCGGATCCGGGAATGAGCAGTTCTTC,CASSLVSGSGNEQFF
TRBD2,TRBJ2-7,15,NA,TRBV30,TGTGCCTGGAGTGTACTAGCGGAGATTGGTGGGGAGCAGTACTTC,CAWSVLAEIGGEQYF
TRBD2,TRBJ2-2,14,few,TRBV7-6,TGTGCCAGCAGCCCGGGACTAGCGTACGGGGAGCTGTTTTTT,CASSPGLAYGELFF
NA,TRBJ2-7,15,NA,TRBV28,TGTGCCAGCAGTCCCCTTGGACGGGAATCCTACGAGCAGTACTTC,CASSPLGRESYEQYF
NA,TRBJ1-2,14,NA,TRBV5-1,TGCGCCAGCAGCTCCGGGGGAGGGGGCTATGGCTACACCTTC,CASSSGGGGYGYTF
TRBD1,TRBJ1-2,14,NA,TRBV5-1,TGCGCCAGCAGCGAGGACAGGAGGGCTCTTGGCTACACCTTC,CASSEDRRALGYTF
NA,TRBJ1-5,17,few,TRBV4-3,TGCGCCAGCAGCCAAGGACTTCCTAGCCGAGGGGATCAGCCCCAGCATTTT,CASSQGLPSRGDQPQHF
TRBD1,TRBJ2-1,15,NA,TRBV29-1,TGCAGCGTCGCGGTACCGGGACAGGGGGGCAATGAGCAGTTCTTC,CSVAVPGQGGNEQFF
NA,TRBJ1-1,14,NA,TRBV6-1,TGTGCCAGCAGTGAAGCGCTTCGGGGGCCTGAAGCTTTCTTT,CASSEALRGPEAFF
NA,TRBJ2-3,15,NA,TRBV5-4,TGTGCCAGCAGCTTGGTTGGGAGGCCCACAGATACGCAGTATTTT,CASSLVGRPTDTQYF
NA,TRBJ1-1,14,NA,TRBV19,TGTGCCAGTAGCGGGGGCAGTATGAACACTGAAGCTTTCTTT,CASSGGSMNTEAFF
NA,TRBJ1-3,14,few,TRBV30,TGTGCCTGGAGAATAGGAGAGACTGGAAACACCATATATTTT,CAWRIGETGNTIYF
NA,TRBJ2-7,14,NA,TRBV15,TGTGCCACCAGCAGTTCAATAGGCTCCTACGAGCAGTACTTC,CATSSSIGSYEQYF
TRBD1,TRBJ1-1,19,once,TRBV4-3,TGCGCCAGCAGCCAGGAACCGGGACAGGGGGCGATTGAGGACACTGAAGCTTTCTTT,CASSQEPGQGAIEDTEAFF
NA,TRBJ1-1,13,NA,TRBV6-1,TGTGCCAGCAGTATGACCGCGAACACTGAAGCTTTCTTT,CASSMTANTEAFF
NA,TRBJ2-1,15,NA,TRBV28,TGTGCCAGCACCCCCCCTGGGATGGGTAACAATGAGCAGTTCTTC,CASTPPGMGNNEQFF
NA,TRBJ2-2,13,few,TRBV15,TGTGCCACCAAGGCCCCAAACACCGGGGAGCTGTTTTTT,CATKAPNTGELFF
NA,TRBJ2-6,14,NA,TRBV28,TGTGCCAGCAGTTTTTTCACTGGGGCCAACGTCCTGACTTTC,CASSFFTGANVLTF
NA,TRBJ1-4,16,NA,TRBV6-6,TGTGCCAGCAGTCCGACCGACGGTCAGGGCGATGAAAAACTGTTTTTT,CASSPTDGQGDEKLFF
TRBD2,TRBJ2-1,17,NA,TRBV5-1,TGCGCCAGCAGCTTGGTGATAGCGGGCATTTCCTACAATGAGCAGTTCTTC,CASSLVIAGISYNEQFF
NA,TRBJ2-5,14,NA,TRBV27,TGTGCCAGCACCCCCCTCGGGGAAGCGGAGACCCAGTACTTC,CASTPLGEAETQYF
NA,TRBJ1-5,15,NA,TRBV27,TGTGCCAGCAGTTTCGTCAGTAGTGGGGCGCAGCCCCAGCATTTT,CASSFVSSGAQPQHF
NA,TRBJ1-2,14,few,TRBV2,TGTGCCAGCAGTGAACAGGGAACGATCTATGGCTACACCTTC,CASSEQGTIYGYTF
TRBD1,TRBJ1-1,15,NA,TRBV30,TGTGCCTGGAGAAAAAGGGACAGGGGGAGGACTGAAGCTTTCTTT,CAWRKRDRGRTEAFF
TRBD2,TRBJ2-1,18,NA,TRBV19,TGTGCCAGTAGATCGGTAGCGGGAGGGGACTTCTCCTACAATGAGCAGTTCTTC,CASRSVAGGDFSYNEQFF
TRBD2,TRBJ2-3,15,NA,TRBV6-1,TGTGCCAGCAGAGCCTCCGCGGGAGGATCCGATACGCAGTATTTT,CASRASAGGSDTQYF
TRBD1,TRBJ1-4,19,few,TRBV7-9,TGTGCCAGCAGCTATCCCCCCGGGACAGGGAAATTCGGAAATGAAAAACTGTTTTTT,CASSYPPGTGKFGNEKLFF
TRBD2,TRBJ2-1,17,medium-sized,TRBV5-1,TGCGCCAGCAGCTTCGGTTGGCGGGAGGTCGCCTACAATGAGCAGTTCTTC,CASSFGWREVAYNEQFF
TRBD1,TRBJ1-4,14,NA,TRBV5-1,TGCGCCAGCAGCTCCCGACAGGGGAATGAAAAACTGTTTTTT,CASSSRQGNEKLFF